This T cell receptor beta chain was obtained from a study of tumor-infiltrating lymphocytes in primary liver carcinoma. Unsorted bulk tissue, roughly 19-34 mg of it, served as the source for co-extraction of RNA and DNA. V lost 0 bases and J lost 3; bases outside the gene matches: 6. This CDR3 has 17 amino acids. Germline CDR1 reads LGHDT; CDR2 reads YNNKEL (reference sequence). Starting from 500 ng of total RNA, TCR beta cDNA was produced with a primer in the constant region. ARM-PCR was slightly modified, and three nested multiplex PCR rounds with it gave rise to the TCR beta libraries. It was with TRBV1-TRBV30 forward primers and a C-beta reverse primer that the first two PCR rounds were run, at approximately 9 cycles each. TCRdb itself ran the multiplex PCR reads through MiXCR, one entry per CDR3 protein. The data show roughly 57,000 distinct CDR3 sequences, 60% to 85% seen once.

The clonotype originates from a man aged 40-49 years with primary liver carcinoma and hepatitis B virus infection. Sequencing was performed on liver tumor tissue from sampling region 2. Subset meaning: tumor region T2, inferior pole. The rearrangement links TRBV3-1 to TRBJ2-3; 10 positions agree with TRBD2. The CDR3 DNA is TGTGCCAGCAGCCAAGAAAGACCGGGACTAGCGACAGATACGCAGTATTTT. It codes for CASSQERPGLATDTQYF.